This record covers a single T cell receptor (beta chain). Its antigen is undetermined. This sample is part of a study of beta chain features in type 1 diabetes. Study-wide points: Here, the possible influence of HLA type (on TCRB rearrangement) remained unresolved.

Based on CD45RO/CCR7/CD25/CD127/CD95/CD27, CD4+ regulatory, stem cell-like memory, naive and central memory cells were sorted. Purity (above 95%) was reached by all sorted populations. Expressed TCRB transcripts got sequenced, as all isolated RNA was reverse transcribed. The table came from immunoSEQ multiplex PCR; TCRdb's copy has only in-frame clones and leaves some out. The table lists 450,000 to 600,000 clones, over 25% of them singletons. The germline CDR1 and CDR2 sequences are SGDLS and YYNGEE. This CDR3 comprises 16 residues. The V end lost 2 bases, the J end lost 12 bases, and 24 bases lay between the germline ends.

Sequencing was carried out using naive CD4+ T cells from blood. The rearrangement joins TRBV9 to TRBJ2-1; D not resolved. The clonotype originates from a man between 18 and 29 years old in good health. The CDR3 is CASSVQPGRSAPTQFF. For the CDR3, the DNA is TGTGCCAGCAGCGTCCAACCGGGCCGGTCGGCCCCGACGCAGTTCTTC. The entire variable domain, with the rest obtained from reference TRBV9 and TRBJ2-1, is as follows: DSGVTQTPKHLITATGQRVTLRCSPRSGDLSVYWYQQSLDQGLQFLIQYYNGEERAKGNILERFSAQQFPDLHSELNLSSLELGDSALYFCASSVQPGRSAPTQFFGPGTRLTVL.